This T cell receptor (beta chain) was captured by sequencing in a study of cytomegalovirus exposure and HLA in healthy donors. PCR amplification relied on 60 Vbeta primers (plus 13 Jbeta primers). Measured with immunoSEQ multiplex PCR; TCRdb has only the in-frame clones, and not every one. The table lists some 120,000 clones, around 9% of them singletons. This clone was observed a few times. This TCR came from a man aged 40-49 years in good health and CMV-seronegative. Sequencing was performed on PBMCs.

The CDR3 DNA sequence: TGTGCCATCAGTGATCGGGGGGCGAACACTGAAGCTTTCTTT. This sequence encodes CAISDRGANTEAFF. The chain uses TRBV10-3 and TRBJ1-1, with D possibly TRBD1 on 6 matching bases. V lost 3 bases and J 1 base, leaving 9 bases between the germline ends. CDR3 length: 14 residues. CDR1 and CDR2 from the germline V gene are ENHRY and SYGVKD.